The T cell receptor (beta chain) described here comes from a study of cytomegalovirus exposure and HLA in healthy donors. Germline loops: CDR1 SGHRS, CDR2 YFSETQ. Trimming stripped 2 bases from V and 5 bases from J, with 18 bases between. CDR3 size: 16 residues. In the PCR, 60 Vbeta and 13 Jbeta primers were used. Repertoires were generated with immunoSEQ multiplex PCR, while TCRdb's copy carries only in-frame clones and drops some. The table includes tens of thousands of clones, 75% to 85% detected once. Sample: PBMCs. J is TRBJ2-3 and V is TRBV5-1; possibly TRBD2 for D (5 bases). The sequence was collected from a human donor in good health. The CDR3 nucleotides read TGCGCCAGCAGCTTAAGGGCGAGCGGTGGTAAAGATACGCAGTATTTT. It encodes CASSLRASGGKDTQYF.